This TCR beta chain is from a study of CD4 T cells in relation to SARS-CoV-2 and coronaviruses. The CDR3 covers 17 residues. Trimming took 1 base from V and 0 from J, leaving 15 bases between them. CDR1 is LGHNA and CDR2 is YSLEER in the germline V gene. The unexposed donors gave CD4+ T cells in about 2011-2018, prior to COVID-19. TCRdb's table, derived via immunoSEQ multiplex PCR, lists solely in-frame clones and lacks some. The table shows tens of thousands of clones, with over 90% occurring only once. The TCR comes from a human donor in good health. Sequencing was carried out using naive CD4+ T cells from PBMCs. Subset here: naive CD4+ T cells isolated by negative enrichment. The genes are TRBV4-3 and TRBJ1-1; D gene unclear. The CDR3: CASSQGKGGHVNTEAFF. CDR3 coding DNA: TGCGCCAGCAGCCAAGGGAAGGGAGGGCACGTGAACACTGAAGCTTTCTTT.